The sequence of this TCR beta chain was determined in a study of blood T cell repertoires in COVID-19. In the study overall: Spain, Italy and the United States supplied samples that represented acute and convalescent COVID-19. T cells, B-cell-depleted T cells, or PBMCs provided the cDNA or gDNA that served as material.

Original methodology: Quantification of nucleated cells was approximated via reference gene primer amplification. Libraries were prepared by immunoSEQ multiplex PCR; TCRdb keeps only in-frame clonotypes and omits some of them. V, J and clone size were drawn from that table, and D and trimming were deduced from the DNA. The table includes over 300,000 clones, roughly 90% detected once. CDR3 size: 14 residues. Trimming pared 3 bases from V and 8 bases from J, leaving 13 bases between. Per the germline V gene, CDR1 is KGHSH and CDR2 is LQKENI. This sequence joins TRBV18 and TRBJ1-4; possible D gene TRBD1, 6 bases. Sequenced sample: peripheral blood. This sequence originates from a man aged 18 to 30 who had recovered from COVID-19. This CDR3 reads CASSPTVGGEKLFF. The CDR3 coding sequence is TGTGCCAGCTCACCGACCGTAGGGGGAGAAAAACTGTTTTTT.